This entry lists 20 T cell receptor beta chains sequenced from one sample in a study of tissue T cells after allogeneic stem cell transplantation. Produced via immunoSEQ multiplex PCR; TCRdb's table is partial and in-frame only. The sample lists roughly 20,000 clones, approximately 70% occurring once. Sequences were obtained from blood. These receptor sequences come from a female BALB/c mouse in good health. MHC haplotype here: H2-d.

A word on this clone: Gene names are the mouse ones. This CDR3 reads CTCSADWDSYEQYF. CDR3 DNA, as far as it was read: TGCACCTGCAGTGCAGACTGGGACTCCTATGAACAGTAC. V and J are TRBV1 and TRBJ2-7, with a tentative D call TRBD2 (5 bases). Read data end 1 residue before the CDR3 end; the end is taken from the germline J gene. The CDR3 totals 14 residues. Between the trimmed V and J ends, which lost 0 bases and 0 bases, there was a span of 6 bases. The germline V gene encodes CDR1 NSQYPW and CDR2 LRSPGD (reference sequence).

About this clone: The gene symbols are mouse symbols. The observed sequence ends 1 residue before the CDR3 terminus, with the missing tail filled in from the germline J gene. This chain connects TRBV1 to TRBJ1-4, with 7 bases fitting TRBD1. Germline CDR1 and CDR2: NSQYPW and LRSPGD (reference sequence). This CDR3 comprises 14 residues. The J segment lost 4 bases and the V segment lost 5 bases, leaving 4 bases of the junction unmatched. CDR3 DNA (partial): TGCACCTGCAGTCCGGGACAGAACAACGAAAGATTATTT. Encoded protein: CTCSPGQNNERLF. The CDR3 as a whole reads CTCSPGQNNERLFF. Full variable domain (remainder filled in from reference TRBV1 and TRBJ1-4): VTLLEQNPRWRLVPRGQAVNLRCILKNSQYPWMSWYQQDLQKQLQWLFTLRSPGDKEVKSLPGADYLATRVTDTELRLQVANMSQGRTLYCTCSPGQNNERLFFGHGTKLSVL.

Comments on this clone: The gene symbols are mouse symbols. Read coverage stops 1 residue before the CDR3 terminus; the germline J gene supplies the remainder. The chain has TRBV14 and TRBJ2-5; D not resolved. Germline values: CDR1 SGHDT, CDR2 FRDEAV. V gave up 0 bases and J gave up 3 bases, with 8 bases separating them. The CDR3 loop spans 14 amino acids. The CDR3 is CASSFWQDQDTQYF. CDR3 DNA, as far as it was read: TGTGCCAGCAGTTTCTGGCAGGATCAAGACACCCAGTAC.

In the case of this clone: Gene names follow the mouse nomenclature. Read data end 1 residue before the CDR3 end; the end is taken from the germline J gene. The chain has TRBV31 and TRBJ2-5; TRBD2 matches at 9 bases. V was clipped by 3 bases and J by 2 bases; unmatched bases: 0. Germline V gene sequence: CDR1 GKSSPN, CDR2 SITVG. The CDR3 sequence is 13 residues long. The CDR3 protein is CAWRTGGQDTQYF. The CDR3 DNA, read in part, is TGTGCCTGGAGGACTGGGGGCCAAGACACCCAGTAC.

A word on this clone: Gene names refer to mouse genes. The missing CDR3 end, 1 residue past where the read stops, is filled in from the germline J gene. The V and J genes are TRBV20 and TRBJ2-4; a possible D gene is TRBD2 (6 bases). CDR1 and CDR2 (germline): GFQATS, STVNSAI. V shed 0 bases and J shed 1 base, with 11 bases lying between them. This CDR3 spans 15 amino acids. The sequenced part of the CDR3 DNA is TGTGGTGCTAGGGATTATGGGGGAGGTCAAAACACCTTGTAC. Its translation: CGARDYGGGQNTLY. The entire CDR3 protein is CGARDYGGGQNTLYF.

A note on this clone: The germline and genes are mouse ones. The CDR3 extends 1 residue past the end of the read, so its final part is completed from the germline J gene. V usage is TRBV13-3 and J usage is TRBJ2-1; TRBD1 aligns across 7 bases. Trimming cost V 3 bases and J 5 bases; bases outside gene matches: 5. The CDR3 has 14 residues. The germline V gene encodes CDR1 NNHDY and CDR2 SYVADS. The CDR3 region is CASSGQGVDAEQFF. CDR3 bases read: TGTGCCAGCAGTGGACAGGGTGTGGATGCTGAGCAGTTC.

A note on this clone: The germline and genes are mouse ones. With the read ending 1 residue before the CDR3 end, the germline J gene is used to fill in that end. V gene TRBV31 combines with J gene TRBJ2-5, with 9 bases that match TRBD2. Losses at the gene ends were 0 bases for V and 5 bases for J; bases not matched to a gene: 3. The length of the CDR3 is 14 residues. The germline CDR1 and CDR2 sequences are GKSSPN and SITVG. The covered CDR3 bases are TGTGCCTGGAGTCTTGGGGGGGCGTCAGACACCCAGTAC. Amino acids: CAWSLGGASDTQY. The CDR3 in full is CAWSLGGASDTQYF.

Only a few counts were recorded for this clone. Gene names are mouse gene names. The CDR3 extends 1 residue past the end of the read, so its final part is completed from the germline J gene. The chain is built from TRBV5 and TRBJ1-3; 10 bases fit TRBD1. Germline-derived CDR1 and CDR2 are LGHNA and YNLKQL (reference sequence). The CDR3 extends over 16 amino acids. With V trimmed by 0 bases and J by 4 bases, 3 bases remained unmatched. The covered CDR3 bases are TGTGCCAGCAGCCAAGAGACAGGGGGCAAAGGAAATACGCTCTAT. It specifies CASSQETGGKGNTLY. The complete CDR3 sequence is CASSQETGGKGNTLYF.

Concerning this clone: Gene and germline names: mouse. Coverage ceases 1 residue before the CDR3 finishes, and the germline J gene fills in the end. The gene calls are TRBV1 and TRBJ2-7; a possible D gene is TRBD1 (6 bases). The germline gives CDR1 NSQYPW, CDR2 LRSPGD (reference sequence). This CDR3 comprises 12 residues. V dropped 6 bases and J dropped 1 base, with 7 bases sitting between them. The CDR3 region is CTCSTGSYEQYF. CDR3 bases read: TGCACCTGCAGCACAGGGTCCTATGAACAGTAC.

To note about this clone: Gene names refer to mouse genes. The read is 1 residue too short to cover the CDR3 end, so that end is filled in from the germline J gene. The chain recombines TRBV5 with TRBJ2-5, with 11 bases fitting TRBD2. The J segment lost 2 bases and the V segment lost 0 bases, leaving 1 base of the junction unmatched. In germline, CDR1 is LGHNA, CDR2 YNLKQL (reference sequence). The CDR3 is 16 amino acids. The DNA read from the CDR3 is TGTGCCAGCAGCCAAGACGGGACTGGGGGCCAAGACACCCAGTAC. It codes for CASSQDGTGGQDTQY. In full, the CDR3 reads CASSQDGTGGQDTQYF.

Note on this clone: The gene names given are mouse names. The read halts 1 residue ahead of the CDR3 end, with the missing end drawn from the germline J gene. The genes are TRBV5 and TRBJ2-7, with 8 bases lining up with TRBD2. Per the germline V gene, CDR1 is LGHNA and CDR2 is YNLKQL (reference sequence). The CDR3 loop spans 13 amino acids. The J segment lost 6 bases and the V segment lost 2 bases, leaving 3 bases of the junction unmatched. The DNA read from the CDR3 is TGTGCCAGCAGCCAACTGGGGGGATCTGAACAGTAC. Its translation is CASSQLGGSEQY. The entire CDR3 protein reads CASSQLGGSEQYF.

Notes on this clone: Each gene name is a mouse one. The read falls 1 residue short of the CDR3 end, and the missing part is taken from the germline J gene. The chain links TRBV31 to TRBJ2-2, with 7 bases lining up with TRBD1. The CDR3 runs to 14 residues. Germline V lookup: CDR1 GKSSPN, CDR2 SITVG. Trimming at V came to 3 bases and at J to 3 bases, leaving 4 bases not matched to a gene. The CDR3 region is CAWRTGTDTGQLYF. The CDR3 bases that were read are TGTGCCTGGAGAACCGGGACAGACACCGGGCAGCTCTAC.

This clone came up once. The genes are named according to mouse. Sequencing ends 1 residue short of the CDR3 end; the germline J gene provides the rest. The chain joins TRBV20 to TRBJ1-4; 9 nucleotides align to TRBD1. With V trimmed by 0 bases and J by 2 bases, 1 base remained unmatched. Germline loops: CDR1 GFQATS, CDR2 STVNSAI. This CDR3 is 15 amino acids long. CDR3 in amino acids: CGARDGQGSNERLFF. The DNA read from the CDR3 is TGTGGTGCTAGGGATGGACAGGGGTCCAACGAAAGATTATTT.

A note on this clone: Gene labels here are mouse ones. The read halts 1 residue ahead of the CDR3 end, with the missing end drawn from the germline J gene. The chain uses TRBV31 and TRBJ2-4; 7 nucleotides line up with TRBD2. V dropped 3 bases and J dropped 0; count of bases not matched to a gene: 12. This CDR3 contains 17 residues. Germline V gene sequence: CDR1 GKSSPN, CDR2 SITVG. Incomplete CDR3 DNA: TGTGCCTGGAGCCTCTATTCCGGGACTGTTAGTCAAAACACCTTGTAC. Protein product: CAWSLYSGTVSQNTLY. The CDR3 in its entirety is CAWSLYSGTVSQNTLYF.

In the case of this clone: The listed genes are named as in mouse. From the germline J gene comes the end of the CDR3, since the read stops 1 residue before it. V gene TRBV19 combines with J gene TRBJ1-2; 9 bases are shared with TRBD1. The V and J ends lost 4 bases and 6 bases, in that order; junction bases with no gene match: 7. Germline loops: CDR1 FNHDT, CDR2 SITEND (reference sequence). This CDR3 is 14 amino acids long. The CDR3 region is CASSSRDRETDYTF. The CDR3 bases that were read are TGTGCCAGCAGTTCCCGGGACAGGGAGACCGACTACACC.

A word on this clone: Genes and germline come from the mouse. The read ends 1 residue early relative to the CDR3; the germline J gene fills the gap. The V call is TRBV19, the J call TRBJ2-5; either TRBD1 or TRBD2 may fit D (5 bases each). Trimming cost V 5 bases and J 3 bases, with 7 bases left between them. Germline values: CDR1 FNHDT, CDR2 SITEND (reference sequence). The CDR3 runs 12 residues. The CDR3 sequence: CASRGPQDTQYF. The part of the CDR3 DNA that was read is TGTGCCAGCAGGGGACCTCAAGACACCCAGTAC.

This clone was seen a single time. The gene symbols are mouse symbols. The observed sequence ends 1 residue before the CDR3 terminus, with the missing tail filled in from the germline J gene. The chain combines TRBV5 with TRBJ1-3; D not resolved. CDR3 size: 14 residues. Germline V lookup: CDR1 LGHNA, CDR2 YNLKQL (reference sequence). V was cut by 4 bases and J by 0 bases, with 7 bases left in between. CDR3 loop: CASSPSDSGNTLYF. The CDR3 DNA, read in part, is TGTGCCAGCAGCCCCTCAGATTCTGGAAATACGCTCTAT.

For this clone: Gene names denote mouse genes. The missing CDR3 end, 1 residue past where the read stops, is filled in from the germline J gene. V usage is TRBV19 and J usage is TRBJ2-2; D not certain. Between the trimmed V and J ends, which lost 1 base and 0 bases, there was a span of 4 bases. The length of the CDR3 is 14 residues. In germline, CDR1 is FNHDT, CDR2 SITEND (reference sequence). The sequenced part of the CDR3 DNA is TGTGCCAGCAGTATAAGTGCAAACACCGGGCAGCTCTAC. This translates into CASSISANTGQLY. The full CDR3 is CASSISANTGQLYF.

This clone was detected only a few times. Germline and genes here are mouse. The missing CDR3 end, 1 residue past where the read stops, is filled in from the germline J gene. This sample includes further DNA sequences coding for the same CDR3. The rearrangement links TRBV2 to TRBJ2-7; no firm D call. The CDR3 runs 12 residues. Germline assignment: CDR1 LGHNA and CDR2 YSYQKL. Trimming took off 1 base at V and 4 bases at J, with 5 bases between the two ends. This chain's CDR3 is CASSQVGYEQYF. Partial CDR3 DNA: TGTGCCAGCAGCCAAGTAGGGTATGAACAGTAC.

Worth noting for this clone: Any gene name here is a mouse gene name. The read terminates 1 residue before the CDR3 end, so the remaining end is supplied by the germline J gene. The chain uses TRBV2 and TRBJ2-7, with D unclear. The germline V and J ends were trimmed by 4 bases and 0 bases, with 7 bases remaining between them. In germline, CDR1 is LGHNA, CDR2 YSYQKL. The CDR3 contains 13 residues. This CDR3 reads CASSPESSYEQYF. CDR3 DNA (partial): TGTGCCAGCAGCCCGGAGAGCTCCTATGAACAGTAC.